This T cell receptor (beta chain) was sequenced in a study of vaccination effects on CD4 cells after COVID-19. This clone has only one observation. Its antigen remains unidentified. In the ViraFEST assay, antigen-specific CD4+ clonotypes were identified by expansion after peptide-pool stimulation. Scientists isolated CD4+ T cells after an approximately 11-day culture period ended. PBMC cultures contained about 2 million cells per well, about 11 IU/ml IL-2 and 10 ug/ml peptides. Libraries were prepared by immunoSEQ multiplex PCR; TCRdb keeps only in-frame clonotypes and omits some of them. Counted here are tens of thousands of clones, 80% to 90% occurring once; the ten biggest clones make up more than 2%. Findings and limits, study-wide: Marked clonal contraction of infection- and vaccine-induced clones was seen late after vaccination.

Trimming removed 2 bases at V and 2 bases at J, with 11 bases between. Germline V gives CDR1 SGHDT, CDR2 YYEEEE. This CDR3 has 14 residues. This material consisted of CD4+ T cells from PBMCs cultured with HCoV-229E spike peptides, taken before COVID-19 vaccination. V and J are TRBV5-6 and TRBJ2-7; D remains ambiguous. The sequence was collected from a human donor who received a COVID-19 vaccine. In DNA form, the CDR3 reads TGTGCCAGCAGCTTTTTTTTCGGAACCTACGAGCAGTACGTC. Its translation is CASSFFFGTYEQYV.